Listed below are T cell receptor beta chains from one sample, sequenced in a study of technical replicates of blood from several donors. Produced via immunoSEQ multiplex PCR; TCRdb's table is partial and in-frame only. Found here are around 100,000 clones, 90% to 97% of them singletons; the top ten hold about 0.36%. Sequencing used T cells isolated from PBMCs. Receptor source: a human donor in good health. CDR3s include the opening cysteine and the closing phenylalanine or tryptophan. The D gene is left open where the match is weak. Size tells how often a clone was seen (once, few, many) or the class of an expanded clone, and some rows leave it out.

v_call,clone_size,d_call,j_call,cdr3_aa,cdr3_nt
TRBV6-6,once,TRBD1,TRBJ2-7,CASSYDRGTYEQYF,TGTGCCAGCAGTTACGACAGGGGGACTTACGAGCAGTACTTC
TRBV5-5,.,.,TRBJ2-3,CASSAVGGLTDTQYF,TGTGCCAGCAGCGCGGTGGGCGGACTCACAGATACGCAGTATTTT
TRBV5-8,.,TRBD2,TRBJ2-4,CASSLSTGLAGAAKNIQYF,TGTGCCAGCAGCTTATCGACGGGACTAGCGGGAGCAGCCAAAAACATTCAGTACTTC
TRBV7-2,.,TRBD2,TRBJ2-3,CASSLPREGTDTQYF,TGTGCCAGCAGCTTACCGCGGGAGGGCACAGATACGCAGTATTTT
TRBV10-3,.,TRBD1,TRBJ1-5,CAIGTEYHQPQHF,TGTGCCATCGGGACAGAATACCATCAGCCCCAGCATTTT
TRBV10-3,.,TRBD2,TRBJ2-1,CAIKGTSGGNEQFF,TGTGCCATCAAAGGGACTAGCGGGGGCAATGAGCAGTTCTTC
TRBV5-1,.,.,TRBJ2-5,CASSLEGTPKETQYF,TGCGCCAGCAGCTTAGAAGGGACTCCTAAAGAGACCCAGTACTTC
TRBV6-5,.,.,TRBJ2-3,CASSYSSTQYF,TGTGCCAGCAGTTACTCGAGCACGCAGTATTTT
TRBV6-5,once,TRBD2,TRBJ2-3,CATKREGHTDTQYF,TGTGCCACAAAGCGGGAGGGCCACACAGATACGCAGTATTTT
TRBV4-2,.,.,TRBJ1-1,CASSQHHRPMNTEAFF,TGTGCCAGCAGCCAGCATCACAGGCCGATGAACACTGAAGCTTTCTTT
TRBV25-1,.,.,TRBJ1-4,CASSPPAGLNEKLFF,TGTGCCAGCTCCCCCCCGGCAGGCCTAAATGAAAAACTGTTTTTT
TRBV6-6,.,.,TRBJ1-5,CASSYSPVSNQPQHF,TGTGCCAGCAGTTACTCACCAGTTAGCAATCAGCCCCAGCATTTT
TRBV4-3,.,.,TRBJ2-4,CASSDLAKNIQYF,TGCGCCAGCTCAGATTTAGCCAAAAACATTCAGTACTTC
TRBV4-1,.,TRBD2,TRBJ2-3,CASSQDTSGRVDTQYF,TGCGCCAGCAGCCAAGACACTAGCGGGAGGGTAGATACGCAGTATTTT
TRBV27,.,TRBD2,TRBJ2-2,CASTLAGAAGELFF,TGTGCCAGTACCCTAGCGGGAGCTGCCGGGGAGCTGTTTTTT
TRBV11-3,.,.,TRBJ2-1,CASSSLASNEQFF,TGTGCCAGCAGCTCTCTAGCGTCCAATGAGCAGTTCTTC
TRBV7-6,once,.,TRBJ2-7,CASSPNFRDTDEQYF,TGTGCCAGCAGCCCAAATTTCCGGGACACCGACGAGCAGTACTTC
TRBV7-8,.,.,TRBJ1-5,CASSLAREQPQHF,TGTGCCAGCAGCTTAGCGCGAGAGCAGCCCCAGCATTTT
TRBV28,.,TRBD1,TRBJ2-7,CASSFLVTGGRTSSPYEQYF,TGTGCCAGCAGTTTTCTAGTGACAGGGGGCCGGACTAGCAGCCCCTACGAGCAGTACTTC
TRBV9,.,TRBD2,TRBJ2-2,CASSGLARNTGELFF,TGTGCCAGCAGCGGACTAGCGAGGAACACCGGGGAGCTGTTTTTT
TRBV15,.,.,TRBJ1-3,CATSKERAGNTIYF,TGTGCCACCAGCAAGGAGAGGGCTGGAAACACCATATATTTT
TRBV10-3,once,TRBD1,TRBJ2-5,CATLRQGAEETQYF,TGTGCCACCCTCCGACAGGGGGCGGAGGAGACCCAGTACTTC
TRBV27,once,TRBD1,TRBJ1-5,CASSLQGAQPQHF,TGTGCCAGCAGTTTGCAGGGGGCTCAGCCCCAGCATTTT
TRBV6-1,.,TRBD1,TRBJ2-3,CASRLTGADTQYF,TGTGCCAGCAGGCTCACAGGGGCAGATACGCAGTATTTT
TRBV10-1,.,.,TRBJ1-1,CASSETYMEAFF,TGCGCCAGCAGTGAAACCTATATGGAAGCTTTCTTT
TRBV7-2,.,.,TRBJ2-7,CASSLEATSTYEQYF,TGTGCCAGCAGCTTAGAGGCAACTAGTACCTACGAGCAGTACTTC
TRBV27,.,TRBD1,TRBJ2-6,CASSLTPFVDRVRANVLTF,TGTGCCAGCAGTTTAACCCCTTTTGTGGACAGGGTGAGGGCCAACGTCCTGACTTTC
TRBV28,.,.,TRBJ1-5,CASGEQPQHF,TGTGCCAGCGGGGAGCAGCCCCAGCATTTT
TRBV14,.,.,TRBJ2-1,CASSQEHNQRNEQFF,TGTGCCAGCAGCCAAGAGCATAACCAGAGGAATGAGCAGTTCTTC
TRBV9,.,.,TRBJ2-3,CASSHSPLEGDTDTQYF,TGTGCCAGCAGCCATTCCCCTTTGGAGGGAGACACAGATACGCAGTATTTT
TRBV4-2,.,.,TRBJ2-3,CASSQDPLSADTQYF,TGTGCCAGCAGCCAAGATCCCCTGTCCGCAGATACGCAGTATTTT
TRBV10-3,.,TRBD2,TRBJ2-7,CAISEGTSVPYEQYF,TGTGCCATCAGTGAGGGGACTAGCGTTCCCTACGAGCAGTACTTC
TRBV21-1,.,.,TRBJ2-3,CASSKARGLTDTQYF,TGTGCCAGCAGCAAAGCTCGGGGGTTGACAGATACGCAGTATTTT
TRBV6-6,.,TRBD1,TRBJ2-1,CASRAQGDEQFF,TGTGCCAGCAGAGCACAGGGGGACGAGCAGTTCTTC
TRBV19,.,TRBD2,TRBJ2-7,CASGTSGSIKYEQYF,TGTGCCAGCGGGACTAGCGGGAGTATAAAGTACGAGCAGTACTTC
TRBV27,.,.,TRBJ1-5,CASSLPNQPQHF,TGTGCCAGCAGTCTCCCGAATCAGCCCCAGCATTTT
TRBV28,.,.,TRBJ1-1,CASTPTGMNTEAFF,TGTGCCAGCACCCCGACAGGAATGAACACTGAAGCTTTCTTT
TRBV5-6,.,TRBD1,TRBJ1-1,CASSWDRGNTEAFF,TGTGCCAGCAGCTGGGACAGGGGGAACACTGAAGCTTTCTTT
TRBV10-2,.,TRBD2,TRBJ2-5,CASGQRGIVETQYF,TGCGCCAGCGGCCAGCGGGGGATTGTGGAGACCCAGTACTTC
TRBV7-9,.,TRBD1,TRBJ2-5,CASSTTGGPSQETQYF,TGTGCCAGCAGCACAACAGGGGGCCCCAGCCAAGAGACCCAGTACTTC
TRBV7-2,.,.,TRBJ1-2,CASSLEGIGYGYTF,TGTGCCAGCAGCTTGGAGGGAATAGGCTATGGCTACACCTTC
TRBV18,.,TRBD1,TRBJ1-2,CASSPPGGRDGYTF,TGTGCCAGCTCCCCCCCAGGGGGTAGAGATGGCTACACCTTC
TRBV7-9,.,TRBD2,TRBJ2-1,CASSLAFASGSYEQFF,TGTGCCAGCAGCTTAGCCTTCGCTAGCGGGAGTTATGAGCAGTTCTTC
TRBV7-3,.,.,TRBJ2-2,CASSQQDTGELFF,TGTGCCAGCAGCCAACAGGACACCGGGGAGCTGTTTTTT
TRBV19,.,.,TRBJ1-5,CASRAGAQPQHF,TGTGCCAGTAGGGCAGGGGCTCAGCCCCAGCATTTT
TRBV29-1,.,.,TRBJ1-4,CSVDKMGQNEKLFF,TGCAGCGTTGACAAAATGGGCCAGAATGAAAAACTGTTTTTT
TRBV27,.,TRBD1,TRBJ1-2,CASKGGKTGNYGYTF,TGTGCCAGCAAGGGGGGAAAGACAGGGAACTATGGCTACACCTTC
TRBV21-1,.,.,TRBJ2-5,CASSKSRSGRSKLGGAHQETQYF,TGTGCCAGCAGCAAATCACGCTCCGGCAGGTCAAAATTGGGCGGGGCACACCAAGAGACCCAGTACTTC
TRBV28,.,TRBD1,TRBJ2-7,CASSLSGPGQVGIYEQYF,TGTGCCAGCAGTTTGTCTGGTCCGGGACAGGTAGGAATTTACGAGCAGTACTTC
TRBV4-3,.,TRBD2,TRBJ2-2,CASSQRLAGNTGELFF,TGCGCCAGCAGCCAAAGACTAGCGGGAAACACCGGGGAGCTGTTTTTT
TRBV5-6,.,.,TRBJ2-7,CASSLSFYEQYF,TGTGCCAGCAGCTTGTCCTTCTACGAGCAGTACTTC